This T cell receptor beta chain was captured in a study of identical twins. Healthy Caucasians provided all donations. It was template switching that added a universal primer site, and there were unique molecular identifiers on the cDNA. Each CDR3 protein gets one entry after TCRdb re-called the 5' RACE reads with MiXCR. The sample contains some 900,000 distinct CDR3 sequences, about 12% of which appear only once. Study-level findings and limits: Invariant MAIT and iNKT cells are populations that could partly confound zero-insertion analyses. Memory repertoires showed no such pattern, whereas abundant cord blood beta clonotypes carried fewer insertions.

Germline V gives CDR1 DFQATT, CDR2 SNEGSKA (reference sequence). This CDR3 region has 12 residues. This clonotype was seen more than once but under ten times. Its antigen is unknown. A further study also used this sample, focusing on yellow fever vaccine responses in identical twins.

The receptor's source is a woman under 30 in good health. What was sequenced was PBMCs. The rearrangement uses TRBV20-1 and TRBJ1-2; a possible D gene is TRBD1 (5 bases). CDR3 DNA sequence: TGCAGGCGGGGGATAGCTAACTATGGCTACACCTTC. Residues: CRRGIANYGYTF.